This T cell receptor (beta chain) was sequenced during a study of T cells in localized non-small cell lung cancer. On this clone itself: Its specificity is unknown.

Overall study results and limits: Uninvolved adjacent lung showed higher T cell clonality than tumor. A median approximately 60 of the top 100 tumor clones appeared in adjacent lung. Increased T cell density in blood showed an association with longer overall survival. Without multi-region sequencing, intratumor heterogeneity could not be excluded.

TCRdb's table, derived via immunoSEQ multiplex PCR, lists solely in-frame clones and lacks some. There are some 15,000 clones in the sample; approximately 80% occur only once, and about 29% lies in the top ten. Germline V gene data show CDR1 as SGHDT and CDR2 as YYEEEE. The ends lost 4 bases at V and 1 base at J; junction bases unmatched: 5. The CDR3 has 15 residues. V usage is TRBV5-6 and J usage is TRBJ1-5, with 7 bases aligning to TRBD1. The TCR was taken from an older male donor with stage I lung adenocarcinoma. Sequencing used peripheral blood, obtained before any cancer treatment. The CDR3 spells CASSDRVFSNQPQHF. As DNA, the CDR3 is TGTGCCAGCAGCGACAGGGTATTCAGCAATCAGCCCCAGCATTTT.